This TCR beta chain was recorded in a study of shared clonotypes between healthy human individuals. Overall study context: The cohort had a couple of women and three men, ages 18 to 49.

Germline values: CDR1 MNHEY, CDR2 SVGAGI. The CDR3 runs 16 residues. Trimming cost V 4 bases and J 3 bases; bases outside gene matches: 12. A word on this clone: Its antigen is undetermined.

Clones were read by immunoSEQ multiplex PCR, and TCRdb kept only the in-frame ones, dropping some. The repertoire holds roughly 890,000 clones, approximately 92% seen once, with approximately 25% in the top ten. Whole-study findings and limits: All-four-donor shared clonotypes had higher generation probabilities than non-shared clonotypes did.

Only CD45RO-negative cells positively selected for CCR7 counted as naive CD8 cells, so terminally differentiated effector memory CD45RA+ cells were excluded. All of the donors resided in Nashville, Tennessee, and each was a Caucasian adult. The sequence came from a man in his thirties or forties in good health. The chain couples TRBV6-5 to TRBJ2-7, with 7 bases lining up with TRBD1. Sequencing input: naive CD8+ T cells sorted from blood. The CDR3, as DNA: TGTGCCAGCAGTTCGATGACAGGGCTCTCGAGCTACGAGCAGTACTTC. Translated: CASSSMTGLSSYEQYF.